This record concerns one T cell receptor beta chain sequence. The antigen is undetermined. The data were obtained in a study of cytomegalovirus exposure and HLA in healthy donors. Study-level points and caveats: Associated with cytomegalovirus, according to the listing, were 150 to 200 TCR beta chains. The classifier reportedly diagnosed cytomegalovirus status with high sensitivity and specificity. There were a few CMV-associated chains whose specificity for CMV antigens was confirmed in vitro.

It was the approximately 120-subject validation cohort, separate from the approximately 620-subject first cohort, to which the donors belonged. Method: immunoSEQ multiplex PCR; TCRdb's copy keeps in-frame clones and lacks some. Of some 310,000 clones detected, approximately 86% appear once; the ten largest clones hold around 0.88%. Sequencing used PBMCs. This clonotype was obtained from a man aged 30 to 45 in good health and CMV-seronegative.

This CDR3 is CASRLGTSAYNEQFF. CDR3 nucleotide sequence: TGTGCCAGCAGGCTTGGGACTAGCGCGTACAATGAGCAGTTCTTC. V is TRBV27 and J is TRBJ2-1; TRBD2 matches at 10 bases. Germline values: CDR1 MNHEY, CDR2 SMNVEV (reference sequence). V dropped 6 bases and J dropped 4; count of bases not matched to a gene: 6. CDR3 length equals 15 residues.